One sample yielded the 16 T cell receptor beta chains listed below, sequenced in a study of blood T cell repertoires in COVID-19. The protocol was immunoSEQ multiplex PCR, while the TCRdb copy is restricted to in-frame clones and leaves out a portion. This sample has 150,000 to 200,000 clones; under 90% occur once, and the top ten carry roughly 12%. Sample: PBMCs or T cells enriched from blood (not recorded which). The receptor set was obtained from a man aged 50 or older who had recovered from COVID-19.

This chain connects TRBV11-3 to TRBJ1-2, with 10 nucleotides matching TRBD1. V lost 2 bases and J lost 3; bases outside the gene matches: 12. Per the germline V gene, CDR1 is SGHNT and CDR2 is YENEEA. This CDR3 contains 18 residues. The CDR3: CASSLRTTGGLRDYGYTF. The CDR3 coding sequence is TGTGCCAGCAGCTTAAGGACGACAGGGGGCCTGCGAGACTATGGCTACACCTTC.

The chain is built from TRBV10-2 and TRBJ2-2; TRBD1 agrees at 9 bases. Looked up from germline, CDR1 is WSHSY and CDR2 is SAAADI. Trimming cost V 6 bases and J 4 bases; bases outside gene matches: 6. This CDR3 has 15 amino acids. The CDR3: CASRGTGILTGELFF. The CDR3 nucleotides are TGCGCCAGCAGGGGGACAGGGATACTCACCGGGGAGCTGTTTTTT.

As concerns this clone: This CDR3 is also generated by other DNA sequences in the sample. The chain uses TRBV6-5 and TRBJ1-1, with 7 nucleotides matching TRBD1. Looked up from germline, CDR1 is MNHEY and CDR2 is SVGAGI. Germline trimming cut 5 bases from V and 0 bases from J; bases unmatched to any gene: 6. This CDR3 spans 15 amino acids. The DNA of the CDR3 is TGTGCCAGCAGTCCTCGACAGGGAATGAACACTGAAGCTTTCTTT. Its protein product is CASSPRQGMNTEAFF.

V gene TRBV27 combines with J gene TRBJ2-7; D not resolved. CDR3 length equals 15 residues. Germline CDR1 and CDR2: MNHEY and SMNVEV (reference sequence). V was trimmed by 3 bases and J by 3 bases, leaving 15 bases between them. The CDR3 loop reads CASSFRSSSFYEQYF. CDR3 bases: TGTGCCAGCAGTTTCCGAAGCTCATCGTTCTACGAGCAGTACTTC.

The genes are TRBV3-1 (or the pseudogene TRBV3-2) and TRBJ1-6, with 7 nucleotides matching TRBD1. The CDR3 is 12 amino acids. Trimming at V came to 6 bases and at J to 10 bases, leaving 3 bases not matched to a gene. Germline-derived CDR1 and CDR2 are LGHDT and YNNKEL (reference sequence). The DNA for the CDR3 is TGTGCCAGCAGGACAGGGAGCTCACCCCTCCACTTT. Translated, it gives CASRTGSSPLHF.

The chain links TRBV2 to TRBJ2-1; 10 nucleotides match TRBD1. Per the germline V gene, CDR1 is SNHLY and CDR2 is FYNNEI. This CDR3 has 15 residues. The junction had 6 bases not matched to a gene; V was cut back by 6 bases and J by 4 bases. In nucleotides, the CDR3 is TGTGCCAGCAGGGAGGTGGGACAGGGGTACAATGAGCAGTTCTTC. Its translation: CASREVGQGYNEQFF.

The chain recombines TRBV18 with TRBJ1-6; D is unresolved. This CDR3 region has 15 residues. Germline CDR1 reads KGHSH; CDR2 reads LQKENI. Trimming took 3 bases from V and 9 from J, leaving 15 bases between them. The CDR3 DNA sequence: TGTGCCAGCTCACCCCAGACTCCCGGTGGTTCACCCCTCCACTTT. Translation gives CASSPQTPGGSPLHF. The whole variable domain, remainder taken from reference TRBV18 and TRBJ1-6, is NAGVMQNPRHLVRRRGQEARLRCSPMKGHSHVYWYRQLPEEGLKFMVYLQKENIIDESGMPKERFSAEFPKEGPSILRIQQVVRGDSAAYFCASSPQTPGGSPLHFGNGTRLTVT.

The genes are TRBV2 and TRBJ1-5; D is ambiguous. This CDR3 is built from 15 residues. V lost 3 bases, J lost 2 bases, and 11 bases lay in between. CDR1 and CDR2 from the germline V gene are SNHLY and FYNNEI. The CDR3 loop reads CASSDDPVGNQPQHF. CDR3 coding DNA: TGTGCCAGCAGTGATGATCCGGTTGGCAATCAGCCCCAGCATTTT.

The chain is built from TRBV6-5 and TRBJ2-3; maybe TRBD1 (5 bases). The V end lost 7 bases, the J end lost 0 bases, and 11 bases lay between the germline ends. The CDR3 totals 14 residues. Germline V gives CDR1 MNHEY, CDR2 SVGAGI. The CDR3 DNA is TGTGCCAGCAAGGCAGGGCTTAGCACAGATACGCAGTATTTT. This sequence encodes CASKAGLSTDTQYF.

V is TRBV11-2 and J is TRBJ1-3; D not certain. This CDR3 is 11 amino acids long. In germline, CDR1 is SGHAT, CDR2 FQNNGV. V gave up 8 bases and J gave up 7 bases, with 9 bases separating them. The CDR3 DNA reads TGTGCCAGCTCGTTATCCAACACCATATATTTT. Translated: CASSLSNTIYF.

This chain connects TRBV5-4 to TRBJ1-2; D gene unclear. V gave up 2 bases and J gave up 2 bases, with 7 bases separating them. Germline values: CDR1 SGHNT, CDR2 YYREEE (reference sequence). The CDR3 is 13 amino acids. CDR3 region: CASSFGGNYGYTF. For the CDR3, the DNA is TGTGCCAGCAGCTTCGGAGGGAACTATGGCTACACCTTC.

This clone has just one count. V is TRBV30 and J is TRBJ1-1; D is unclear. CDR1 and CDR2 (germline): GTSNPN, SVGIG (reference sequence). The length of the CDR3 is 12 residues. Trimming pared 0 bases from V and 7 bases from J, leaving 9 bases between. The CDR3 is CAWSVSSVEAFF. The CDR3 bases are TGTGCCTGGAGTGTATCCTCAGTTGAAGCTTTCTTT.

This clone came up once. The CDR3 protein is CASSFQQGDIQYF. In DNA form, the CDR3 reads TGTGCCAGCAGTTTCCAGCAGGGGGACATTCAGTACTTC. The chain recombines TRBV6-2 or TRBV6-3 with TRBJ2-4; 7 bases agree with TRBD1. CDR1 MNHEY and CDR2 SVGEGT come from the germline V gene. The CDR3 runs to 13 residues. The V and J ends lost 4 bases and 8 bases, in that order; junction bases with no gene match: 5.

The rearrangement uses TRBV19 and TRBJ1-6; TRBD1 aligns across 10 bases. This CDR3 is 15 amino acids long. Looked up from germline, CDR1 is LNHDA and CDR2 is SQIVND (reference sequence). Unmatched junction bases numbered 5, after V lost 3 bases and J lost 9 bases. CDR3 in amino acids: CASSIRGQGGSPLHF. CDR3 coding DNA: TGTGCCAGTAGTATTCGCGGACAGGGGGGTTCACCCCTCCACTTT.

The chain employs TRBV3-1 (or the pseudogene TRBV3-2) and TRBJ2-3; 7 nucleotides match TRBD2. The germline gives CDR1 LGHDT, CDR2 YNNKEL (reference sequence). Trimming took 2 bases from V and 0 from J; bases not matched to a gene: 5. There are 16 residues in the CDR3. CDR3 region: CASSQRRGSSTDTQYF. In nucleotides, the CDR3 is TGTGCCAGCAGCCAACGGCGGGGGTCAAGCACAGATACGCAGTATTTT.

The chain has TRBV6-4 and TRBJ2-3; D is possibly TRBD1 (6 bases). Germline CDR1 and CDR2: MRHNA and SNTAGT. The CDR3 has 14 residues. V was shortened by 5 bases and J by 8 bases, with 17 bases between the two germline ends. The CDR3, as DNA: TGTGCCAGCAGTACACTACAGGGCTCGAGTACGCAGTATTTT. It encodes CASSTLQGSSTQYF.